The 17 T cell receptor beta chains in this list originate from one sample, sequenced in a study of cytomegalovirus exposure and HLA in healthy donors. Primers: 60 Vbeta forward and 13 Jbeta reverse. Only in-frame clones appear in the TCRdb table, and some are missing; sequencing was by immunoSEQ multiplex PCR. The sample has 100,000 or so clones; about 15% are singletons. The sample consisted of PBMCs. These receptors were obtained from a female donor in good health and CMV-seronegative.

The sample holds a few counts of this clone. V usage is TRBV6-1 and J usage is TRBJ2-1; tentatively, D is TRBD1 (5 bases). The CDR3 runs to 15 residues. Looked up from germline, CDR1 is MNHNS and CDR2 is SASEGT. The V end was cut by 2 bases, the J end by 0 bases, with 8 bases between. The CDR3: CASSETGFSYNEQFF. The DNA of the CDR3 is TGTGCCAGCAGTGAAACAGGATTCTCCTACAATGAGCAGTTCTTC.

This clone appeared a few times. The germline gene is not matched at one end of the junction; a read error may be the cause. In DNA form, the CDR3 reads TGCGCCAGCACCCAAACCCCCGGTAGCGGGGGTGGGCAGTTCTTC. Protein: CASTQTPGSGGGQFF. The rearrangement links TRBV4-1 to TRBJ2-1; 9 bases are shared with TRBD2. The CDR3 consists of 15 residues. Per the germline V gene, CDR1 is MGHRA and CDR2 is YSYEKL.

The rearrangement joins TRBV6-1 to TRBJ2-7; a weak D match, TRBD1 (6 bases). The CDR3 consists of 12 residues. V was clipped by 4 bases and J by 5 bases, with 9 bases between them. Germline V gene data show CDR1 as MNHNS and CDR2 as SASEGT. CDR3 amino acids: CASSGNRDEQYF. The DNA of the CDR3 is TGTGCCAGCAGTGGAAACAGGGACGAGCAGTACTTC.

The chain recombines TRBV27 with TRBJ2-7, with TRBD2 matching 11 bases. The CDR3 totals 17 residues. The trim removed 5 bases at V and 2 bases at J, leaving 11 bases unmatched. Looked up from germline, CDR1 is MNHEY and CDR2 is SMNVEV (reference sequence). The CDR3 nucleotides read TGTGCCAGCAGTGCGACCGGGACTAGCGGTTTCCCCTACGAGCAGTACTTC. Amino acid sequence: CASSATGTSGFPYEQYF.

This clone was recorded a few times. The genes are TRBV6-5 and TRBJ2-1, with 7 bases aligning to TRBD2. Germline V gene lookup returns CDR1 MNHEY and CDR2 SVGAGI. This CDR3 region has 15 residues. With 0 bases clipped from V and 7 bases from J, the junction kept 6 bases outside the gene matches. Here the CDR3 DNA reads TGTGCCAGCAGTTACTCGAGACTAGCATCAAATGAGCAGTTCTTC. Its translation is CASSYSRLASNEQFF.

This chain links TRBV27 with TRBJ1-5; possibly TRBD1 for D (5 bases). CDR1 is MNHEY, CDR2 SMNVEV, per germline (reference sequence). There are 13 residues in the CDR3. Trimming shortened V by 5 bases and J by 9 bases, and 14 bases separated the two germline ends. The CDR3 DNA reads TGTGCCAGCAGTGGACTAGGGGAGAGGCCCCAGCATTTT. Translated, it gives CASSGLGERPQHF.

This clone appeared a few times. CDR3 bases: TGTGCCAGCAGTGAATTGGACAGGGAATATGGCTACACCTTC. This translates into CASSELDREYGYTF. The chain combines TRBV25-1 with TRBJ1-2; 8 positions agree with TRBD1. Germline CDR1 reads MGHDK; CDR2 reads SYGVNS. This CDR3 spans 14 amino acids. V was pared by 1 base and J by 5 bases, with 3 bases of the junction left unmatched.

The chain is built from TRBV5-6 and TRBJ1-1, with D possibly matching TRBD1 (5 bases). Per the germline V gene, CDR1 is SGHDT and CDR2 is YYEEEE. The length of the CDR3 is 13 residues. Deletions cut 2 bases from V and 4 bases from J, with 9 bases between. The CDR3 spells CASSLQASTEAFF. In nucleotides, the CDR3 is TGTGCCAGCAGCTTACAGGCAAGCACTGAAGCTTTCTTT.

The rearrangement joins TRBV7-3 to TRBJ2-1; 11 nucleotides match TRBD2. The junction had 3 bases not matched to a gene; V was cut back by 0 bases and J by 2 bases. From germline, CDR1 is SGHTA and CDR2 FQGTGA. CDR3 length: 17 amino acids. In DNA form, the CDR3 reads TGTGCCAGCAGCTTAACCACGACTAGCGGGACCTACAATGAGCAGTTCTTC. Residues: CASSLTTTSGTYNEQFF.

This clone has just a few counts. J is TRBJ2-3 and V is TRBV12-2; the table's TRBD2 call for D was not verified on the DNA. TRBV12-2 is flagged as a pseudogene. This CDR3 is built from 20 residues. The CDR3 DNA reads as TGTGCAAGTCGCTTCCCCCGGGGACTAGCGGGGTCACTTGTTGGGGATACGCAGTATTTT. Residues: CASRFPRGLAGSLVGDTQYF.

This clone has a handful of counts. The rearrangement uses TRBV6-1 and TRBJ1-2; D perhaps matches TRBD1 (5 bases). The V end was cut by 6 bases, the J end by 3 bases, with 17 bases between. CDR3 size: 15 residues. Germline assignment: CDR1 MNHNS and CDR2 SASEGT. Here the CDR3 DNA reads TGTGCCAGCAGCGCTTACATGGACACCTACTATGGCTACACCTTC. It codes for CASSAYMDTYYGYTF.

This clone was seen only a few times. The chain couples TRBV19 to TRBJ2-3, with 10 bases lining up with TRBD2. The CDR3 has 18 residues. In germline, CDR1 is LNHDA, CDR2 SQIVND (reference sequence). The V gene end was trimmed by 7 bases and the J gene end by 3 bases; junction bases not matched to a gene: 16. In DNA form, the CDR3 reads TGTGCCAGTACCCCAACTAGCGGGGAGGGCCTGGGGACAGATACGCAGTATTTT. The encoded protein is CASTPTSGEGLGTDTQYF. The whole variable domain, remainder taken from reference TRBV19 and TRBJ2-3, is DGGITQSPKYLFRKEGQNVTLSCEQNLNHDAMYWYRQDPGQGLRLIYYSQIVNDFQKGDIAEGYSVSREKKESFPLTVTSAQKNPTAFYLCASTPTSGEGLGTDTQYFGPGTRLTVL.

This clone was counted between two and nine times. This chain connects TRBV7-2 to TRBJ2-1, with D tentatively TRBD2 (7 bases). Germline V gene sequence: CDR1 SGHTA, CDR2 FQGNSA. The V and J ends lost 2 bases and 0 bases respectively, with 17 bases between them. The CDR3 length is 18 residues. The CDR3 DNA is TGTGCCAGCAGCTTACTGGCTGCGGGGGCCATCTCCTACAATGAGCAGTTCTTC. It is translated as CASSLLAAGAISYNEQFF.

This clone appeared a few times. V gene TRBV7-6 combines with J gene TRBJ2-2; D might be TRBD2 (7 bases). The V gene lost 3 bases and the J gene lost 9 bases, with 20 bases spanning the gap. This CDR3 region has 16 residues. Germline CDR1 SGHVS, CDR2 FNYEAQ. The DNA of the CDR3 is TGTGCCAGCAGCTTTTTGTCCGGGGGGCGCGTCCGGGAGCTGTTTTTT. Protein product: CASSFLSGGRVRELFF.

This clone was counted between two and nine times. The chain joins TRBV13 to TRBJ1-3, with 7 bases that match TRBD1. V was clipped by 4 bases and J by 2 bases; unmatched bases: 5. Germline assignment: CDR1 PRHDT and CDR2 FYEKMQ (reference sequence). The CDR3 extends over 15 amino acids. CDR3 DNA: TGTGCCAGCAGCTCACCGGGGACAGCTGGAAACACCATATATTTT. This sequence encodes CASSSPGTAGNTIYF. The full variable domain, in which reference TRBV13 and TRBJ1-3 provide the parts outside the CDR3, is AAGVIQSPRHLIKEKRETATLKCYPIPRHDTVYWYQQGPGQDPQFLISFYEKMQSDKGSIPDRFSAQQFSDYHSELNMSSLELGDSALYFCASSSPGTAGNTIYFGEGSWLTVV.

The CDR3 here is CASSQGLRGAAHEQFF. CDR3 coding DNA: TGCGCCAGCAGCCAAGGCCTCCGGGGGGCAGCTCATGAGCAGTTCTTC. The chain joins TRBV4-3 to TRBJ2-1; weak D call: TRBD2 (7 bases). The CDR3 spans 16 residues. Between the trimmed V and J ends, which lost 1 base and 8 bases, there was a span of 18 bases. Germline CDR1 and CDR2: LGHNA and YSLEER.

The chain has TRBV4-3 and TRBJ2-7; weak D call: TRBD2 (6 bases). Germline CDR1 and CDR2: LGHNA and YSLEER. CDR3 length equals 13 residues. Trimming cost V 4 bases and J 4 bases, with 11 bases left between them. The chain's CDR3 is CASSRSRGYEQYF. The CDR3 bases are TGCGCCAGCAGCCGGAGCCGGGGGTACGAGCAGTACTTC.